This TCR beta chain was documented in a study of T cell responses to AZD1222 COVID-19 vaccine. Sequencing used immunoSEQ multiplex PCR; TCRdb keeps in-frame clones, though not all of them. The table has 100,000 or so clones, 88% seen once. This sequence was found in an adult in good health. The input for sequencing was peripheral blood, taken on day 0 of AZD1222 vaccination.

CDR3 sequence: CATSNRTGRFREAFF. In DNA form, the CDR3 reads TGTGCCACCAGCAATCGGACAGGCCGATTTCGTGAAGCTTTCTTT. The J gene is TRBJ1-1, the V gene TRBV15; the match to TRBD1 covers 7 bases. The germline V gene encodes CDR1 LNHNV and CDR2 YYDKDF (reference sequence). This CDR3 contains 15 residues. The trim removed 4 bases at V and 7 bases at J, leaving 12 bases unmatched.